The rows below give T cell receptor beta chains drawn from one sample of a study of T cells in localized non-small cell lung cancer. Data came from immunoSEQ multiplex PCR; TCRdb stores just in-frame clones and leaves some out. Of more than 50,000 clones listed, about four fifths were seen once; the top ten hold about 20%. Material: peripheral blood, obtained before any cancer treatment. These receptors were obtained from a female donor of 60 years or more with stage II squamous cell lung carcinoma. Each CDR3 is given with its conserved first and last residue. The D gene is left open where the match is weak. Expanded clones are given a class, and other clones once, few, many or no size at all.

d_call: TRBD1; cdr3_length: 15; v_call: TRBV29-1; j_call: TRBJ1-2; clone_size: -; cdr3_nt: TGCAGCGTTGATGGAGCAGGGGGCTCTAACTATGGCTACACCTTC; cdr3_aa: CSVDGAGGSNYGYTF
d_call: TRBD2; cdr3_length: 13; v_call: TRBV30; j_call: TRBJ2-1; clone_size: -; cdr3_nt: TGTGCCTGGAGTGTCACTAGCGGGGGCCAGCAGTTCTTC; cdr3_aa: CAWSVTSGGQQFF
d_call: -; cdr3_length: 15; v_call: TRBV25-1; j_call: TRBJ1-6; clone_size: few; cdr3_nt: TGTGCCAGCAGTGACGACAGGAACTATAATTCACCCCTCCACTTT; cdr3_aa: CASSDDRNYNSPLHF
d_call: TRBD1; cdr3_length: 15; v_call: TRBV19; j_call: TRBJ1-2; clone_size: few; cdr3_nt: TGTGCCAGTACCCACCCGACAGGGGGCGGCTATGGCTACACCTTC; cdr3_aa: CASTHPTGGGYGYTF
d_call: TRBD1; cdr3_length: 15; v_call: TRBV6-6; j_call: TRBJ1-5; clone_size: -; cdr3_nt: TGTGCCAGCAACCCGACAGGGAGAAGCAATCAGCCCCAGCATTTT; cdr3_aa: CASNPTGRSNQPQHF
d_call: -; cdr3_length: 11; v_call: TRBV7-5; j_call: TRBJ1-2; clone_size: once; cdr3_nt: TGTGCCAGCGCCATGTCGAGCGGCTACACCTTC; cdr3_aa: CASAMSSGYTF
d_call: -; cdr3_length: 15; v_call: TRBV5-1; j_call: TRBJ1-3; clone_size: few; cdr3_nt: TGCGCCAGCAGCTTGGATGGAGTCTCCGGAAACACCATATATTTT; cdr3_aa: CASSLDGVSGNTIYF
d_call: -; cdr3_length: 15; v_call: TRBV7-2; j_call: TRBJ2-3; clone_size: -; cdr3_nt: TGTGCCAGCAGCCCTCAGGACAATGGGGCAGATACGCAGTATTTT; cdr3_aa: CASSPQDNGADTQYF
d_call: TRBD1; cdr3_length: 12; v_call: TRBV19; j_call: TRBJ2-5; clone_size: -; cdr3_nt: TGTGCCAGTAAAGGGACAGAAGAGACCCAGTACTTC; cdr3_aa: CASKGTEETQYF
d_call: -; cdr3_length: 16; v_call: TRBV5-1; j_call: TRBJ2-7; clone_size: -; cdr3_nt: TGCGCCAGCGCTATTTTTCAGGGGTCTAGCTCCTACGAGCAGTACTTC; cdr3_aa: CASAIFQGSSSYEQYF
d_call: TRBD1; cdr3_length: 13; v_call: TRBV6-6; j_call: TRBJ1-1; clone_size: -; cdr3_nt: TGTGCCAGCAGTTTCCAGGGGGGCACTGAAGCTTTCTTT; cdr3_aa: CASSFQGGTEAFF
d_call: TRBD1; cdr3_length: 15; v_call: TRBV7-9; j_call: TRBJ1-2; clone_size: -; cdr3_nt: TGTGCCAGCAGCTTAGAGGGGGCGTATCTTTTCGGCTACACCTTC; cdr3_aa: CASSLEGAYLFGYTF
d_call: -; cdr3_length: 15; v_call: TRBV4-2; j_call: TRBJ2-2; clone_size: once; cdr3_nt: TGTGCCAGCAGCCAAGGACTAGTAGAGACCGGGGAGCTGTTTTTT; cdr3_aa: CASSQGLVETGELFF
d_call: -; cdr3_length: 14; v_call: TRBV4-1; j_call: TRBJ1-2; clone_size: -; cdr3_nt: TGCGCCAGCAGCCAAGAGGGGCTTGACTATGGCTACACCTTC; cdr3_aa: CASSQEGLDYGYTF
d_call: -; cdr3_length: 14; v_call: TRBV2; j_call: TRBJ2-3; clone_size: -; cdr3_nt: TGTGCCAGCATGAAGGGGACACGCGCAGATACGCAGTATTTT; cdr3_aa: CASMKGTRADTQYF
d_call: -; cdr3_length: 15; v_call: TRBV6-5; j_call: TRBJ1-3; clone_size: -; cdr3_nt: TGTGCCAGCAGTTACTCGCCCGGCTCTGGAAACACCATATATTTT; cdr3_aa: CASSYSPGSGNTIYF
d_call: -; cdr3_length: 15; v_call: TRBV27; j_call: TRBJ1-4; clone_size: -; cdr3_nt: TGTGCCAGCACCTCCGGGGGGCAGGGGAATGAAAAACTGTTTTTT; cdr3_aa: CASTSGGQGNEKLFF
d_call: -; cdr3_length: 12; v_call: TRBV5-1; j_call: TRBJ2-7; clone_size: -; cdr3_nt: TGCGCCAGCAGGGGCTTGGGGCTCGAGCAGTACTTC; cdr3_aa: CASRGLGLEQYF
d_call: TRBD2; cdr3_length: 15; v_call: TRBV5-1; j_call: TRBJ2-3; clone_size: -; cdr3_nt: TGCGCCAGCAGCTTGATAGCGGGGGGCACAGATACGCAGTATTTT; cdr3_aa: CASSLIAGGTDTQYF
d_call: -; cdr3_length: 17; v_call: TRBV18; j_call: TRBJ1-4; clone_size: -; cdr3_nt: TGTGCCAGCTCACCACGGAAATCGGTTGCAACTAATGAAAAACTGTTTTTT; cdr3_aa: CASSPRKSVATNEKLFF
d_call: TRBD2; cdr3_length: 18; v_call: TRBV7-3; j_call: TRBJ2-2; clone_size: -; cdr3_nt: TGTGCCAGCAGCTTAATGGGCCTAGCGGGGAAGAACACCGGGGAGCTGTTTTTT; cdr3_aa: CASSLMGLAGKNTGELFF
d_call: TRBD2; cdr3_length: 15; v_call: TRBV30; j_call: TRBJ2-1; clone_size: -; cdr3_nt: TGTGCCTGGACCCGACTAGCGGGGGCCCTCAATGAGCAGTTCTTC; cdr3_aa: CAWTRLAGALNEQFF
d_call: -; cdr3_length: 9; v_call: TRBV6-5; j_call: TRBJ2-4; clone_size: -; cdr3_nt: TGTGCCAGCAGTTACCCCCCGTACTTC; cdr3_aa: CASSYPPYF
d_call: -; cdr3_length: 14; v_call: TRBV2; j_call: TRBJ2-1; clone_size: -; cdr3_nt: TGTGCCAGCAGTGAACGGGGTTTCTACAATGAGCAGTTCTTC; cdr3_aa: CASSERGFYNEQFF
d_call: -; cdr3_length: 14; v_call: TRBV9; j_call: TRBJ2-5; clone_size: -; cdr3_nt: TGTGCCAGCAGCGAGGCGGGGGCACGCGGGACCCAGTACTTC; cdr3_aa: CASSEAGARGTQYF
d_call: -; cdr3_length: 15; v_call: TRBV5-1; j_call: TRBJ1-2; clone_size: -; cdr3_nt: TGCGCCAGCAGCCAGACAGGTGGAATCCTCCATGGCTACACCTTC; cdr3_aa: CASSQTGGILHGYTF
d_call: -; cdr3_length: 11; v_call: TRBV5-6; j_call: TRBJ2-5; clone_size: -; cdr3_nt: TGTGCCAGCAGCTTGAAGGAGACCCAGTACTTC; cdr3_aa: CASSLKETQYF
d_call: TRBD2; cdr3_length: 14; v_call: TRBV25-1; j_call: TRBJ2-1; clone_size: -; cdr3_nt: TGTGCCAGCACGAAAGCGGGGGGTGACAATGAGCAGTTCTTC; cdr3_aa: CASTKAGGDNEQFF
d_call: TRBD1; cdr3_length: 15; v_call: TRBV19; j_call: TRBJ1-5; clone_size: few; cdr3_nt: TGTGCCAGTAGTGATACCGGGACAGGGGGTCAGCCCCAGCATTTT; cdr3_aa: CASSDTGTGGQPQHF
d_call: -; cdr3_length: 16; v_call: TRBV18; j_call: TRBJ2-5; clone_size: once; cdr3_nt: TGTGCCAGCTCCCTCAGGGGGGGACCCGCTTGGGAGACCCAGTACTTC; cdr3_aa: CASSLRGGPAWETQYF
d_call: -; cdr3_length: 12; v_call: TRBV11-2; j_call: TRBJ1-2; clone_size: few; cdr3_nt: TGTGCCAGCAGCCTTGACGGCCATGGCTACACCTTC; cdr3_aa: CASSLDGHGYTF
d_call: TRBD1; cdr3_length: 14; v_call: TRBV5-1; j_call: TRBJ1-1; clone_size: once; cdr3_nt: TGCGCCAGCAGCTTTAAGGGGGCGAACACTGAAGCTTTCTTT; cdr3_aa: CASSFKGANTEAFF
d_call: TRBD1; cdr3_length: 15; v_call: TRBV6-1; j_call: TRBJ1-6; clone_size: -; cdr3_nt: TGTGCCAGCAGTGGAAGACAGGGGGATAATTCACCCCTCCACTTT; cdr3_aa: CASSGRQGDNSPLHF
d_call: -; cdr3_length: 12; v_call: TRBV11-2; j_call: TRBJ2-3; clone_size: -; cdr3_nt: TGTGCCAGCAGCTTAGGCCGCGATACGCAGTATTTT; cdr3_aa: CASSLGRDTQYF
d_call: -; cdr3_length: 11; v_call: TRBV5-6; j_call: TRBJ1-2; clone_size: -; cdr3_nt: TGTGCCAGCAGCTTGGAAGAGGGCTACACCTTC; cdr3_aa: CASSLEEGYTF
d_call: -; cdr3_length: 16; v_call: TRBV5-1; j_call: TRBJ2-2; clone_size: -; cdr3_nt: TGCGCCAGCAGCCCCTCCGCGGCAGGGAACACCGGGGAGCTGTTTTTT; cdr3_aa: CASSPSAAGNTGELFF
d_call: -; cdr3_length: 14; v_call: TRBV27; j_call: TRBJ1-2; clone_size: few; cdr3_nt: TGTGCCAGCAGTTTATCGACTCCTTTCTATGGCTACACCTTC; cdr3_aa: CASSLSTPFYGYTF
d_call: -; cdr3_length: 15; v_call: TRBV9; j_call: TRBJ1-2; clone_size: -; cdr3_nt: TGTGCCAGCAGCCTCACGACGACAGGTTCGGGCGGCTACACCTTC; cdr3_aa: CASSLTTTGSGGYTF
d_call: TRBD2; cdr3_length: 15; v_call: TRBV19; j_call: TRBJ2-5; clone_size: -; cdr3_nt: TGTGCCAGACATCTGGCGGGGGTCTACCAAGAGACCCAGTACTTC; cdr3_aa: CARHLAGVYQETQYF
d_call: -; cdr3_length: 15; v_call: TRBV5-1; j_call: TRBJ1-1; clone_size: -; cdr3_nt: TGCGCCAGCAGCTTGGTTGCGGGAGAGAACACTGAAGCTTTCTTT; cdr3_aa: CASSLVAGENTEAFF
d_call: -; cdr3_length: 13; v_call: TRBV7-2; j_call: TRBJ2-5; clone_size: -; cdr3_nt: TGTGCCAGCAGCCGGGCCTGGGGGGAGACCCAGTACTTC; cdr3_aa: CASSRAWGETQYF
d_call: -; cdr3_length: 13; v_call: TRBV5-5; j_call: TRBJ2-7; clone_size: -; cdr3_nt: TGTGCCAGCAGCTTGGGTACGGGATGGGGGCAGTACTTC; cdr3_aa: CASSLGTGWGQYF